The 7 T cell receptor beta chains below all came from one sample that was sequenced in a study of shared clonotypes between healthy human individuals. Sequenced by immunoSEQ multiplex PCR; TCRdb stores in-frame clones only, minus some. The sample has some 2,400,000 clones, under 97% seen once. Material: naive CD4+ T cells sorted from blood. Stated subset: CD45RA+ positively selected. These receptors were obtained from a man aged 18 to 29 in good health.

The V gene is TRBV30, the J gene TRBJ1-4, with no clear D. Germline V lookup: CDR1 GTSNPN, CDR2 SVGIG (reference sequence). The CDR3 is 15 residues long. The ends were cut back, 3 bases at V and 5 bases at J, with 16 bases in the middle. In DNA form, the CDR3 reads TGTGCCTGGAGAGCCTCTGGAGCGAAGAATGAAAAACTGTTTTTT. Translation gives CAWRASGAKNEKLFF.

The chain has TRBV7-9 and TRBJ1-5, with D possibly being TRBD1 (5 bases). Trimming took off 3 bases at V and 2 bases at J, with 11 bases between the two ends. The CDR3 is 15 residues long. The germline V gene has CDR1 SEHNR and CDR2 FQNEAQ (reference sequence). CDR3 coding DNA: TGTGCCAGCAGCTTCTCGGGGGAGGGCAATCAGCCCCAGCATTTT. This sequence encodes CASSFSGEGNQPQHF.

This clone came up once. The chain combines TRBV9 with TRBJ2-1; 12 positions match TRBD2. Looked up from germline, CDR1 is SGDLS and CDR2 is YYNGEE. This CDR3 has 17 amino acids. The ends lost 2 bases at V and 6 bases at J; junction bases unmatched: 9. CDR3 sequence (DNA): TGTGCCAGCAGCGTGTTCCCCGCGACTAGCGGGAGCAATGAGCAGTTCTTC. It encodes CASSVFPATSGSNEQFF.

The V call is TRBV6-6, the J call TRBJ2-7, with 8 bases matching TRBD1. V shed 5 bases and J 4 bases; nucleotides not matched to a gene: 4. Germline CDR1 reads MNHNY; CDR2 reads SVGAGI (reference sequence). This CDR3 is built from 13 residues. In nucleotides, the CDR3 is TGTGCCAGCAGTCCGTGGACAGGGTACGAGCAGTACTTC. Translating gives CASSPWTGYEQYF.

The chain has TRBV7-2 and TRBJ2-3; 9 bases agree with TRBD2. The CDR3 has 18 amino acids. V lost 1 base, J lost 0 bases, and 8 bases stayed unmatched. Germline CDR1 reads SGHTA; CDR2 reads FQGNSA. Here the CDR3 DNA reads TGTGCCAGCAGCTTAGGGGGCCTAGCGGGATGGAGCACAGATACGCAGTATTTT. Protein: CASSLGGLAGWSTDTQYF.

In DNA form, the CDR3 reads TGTGCCAGTAGTAAACGGACAGTCCCTGGAAATGAGCAGTTCTTC. Amino acid sequence: CASSKRTVPGNEQFF. V usage is TRBV19 and J usage is TRBJ2-1; D may be TRBD1 (6 bases). The CDR3 extends over 15 amino acids. Trimming left V 4 bases short and J 7 bases short, with 17 bases between. Germline CDR1 LNHDA, CDR2 SQIVND (reference sequence).

CDR3 in amino acids: CASSEGGTSYEQYF. The CDR3 DNA sequence: TGTGCCAGCAGTGAAGGAGGGACCTCCTACGAGCAGTACTTC. The V and J genes are TRBV6-1 and TRBJ2-7, with D possibly called TRBD1 or TRBD2 (5 bases each). Germline CDR1 is MNHNS and CDR2 is SASEGT. The CDR3 length is 14 residues. V was trimmed by 1 base and J by 0 bases, leaving 7 bases between them.